What follows are 27 T cell receptor beta chains derived from one specimen sequenced in a study of identical twins. TCRdb re-analysed the 5' RACE reads in MiXCR, keeping a single row per CDR3 protein. The sample records 500,000 to 550,000 distinct CDR3 sequences, 20% to 25% being singletons. This sample also belongs to another study, concerning T cells expressing NK-cell markers.

Sequenced sample: CD4+ T cells sorted from blood. These receptors all stem from a woman aged 18-35 years in good health.

The sample holds a few counts of this clonotype. The rearrangement uses TRBV7-9 and TRBJ2-3; possible D gene TRBD2, 6 bases. CDR3 length: 16 residues. Per germline, CDR1 SEHNR and CDR2 FQNEAQ (reference sequence). V was trimmed by 3 bases and J by 5 bases, leaving 18 bases between them. The chain's CDR3 is CASSLWRDPRKDTQYF. CDR3 DNA sequence: TGTGCCAGCAGCTTGTGGCGGGACCCTCGGAAAGATACGCAGTATTTT.

This clonotype was recorded at least ten times. Relative to the germline gene, one junction end is altered; a read error may explain this. V gene TRBV7-6 combines with J gene TRBJ2-7, with TRBD2 as a possible D gene (6 bases). Germline lookup yields CDR1 SGHVS and CDR2 FNYEAQ. CDR3 length: 15 amino acids. The CDR3 region is CASSLAGGPSYEQYF. In DNA, the CDR3 is TGTGCCAGCAGTTTAGCCGGGGGACCTTCCTACGAGCAGTACTTC.

DNA of the CDR3: TGTGCCAGCAGCTTAGTTGGTCGCACTAGCGGGACCGGGGAGCTGTTTTTT. It codes for CASSLVGRTSGTGELFF. The rearrangement links TRBV7-2 to TRBJ2-2; 9 nucleotides align to TRBD2. The CDR3 is 17 amino acids. Germline V CDR1 and CDR2: SGHTA, FQGNSA. Germline trimming cut 1 base from V and 5 bases from J; bases unmatched to any gene: 8.

V usage is TRBV6-5 and J usage is TRBJ2-7, with a tentative D call TRBD1 (6 bases). This CDR3 has 12 amino acids. Germline CDR1 reads MNHEY; CDR2 reads SVGAGI. V lost 8 bases to trimming and J lost 4 bases, with 12 bases between them. The CDR3: CASGDKTYEQYF. The CDR3 DNA reads TGTGCCAGCGGGGACAAAACATACGAGCAGTACTTC.

The chain employs TRBV7-2 and TRBJ1-1, with D unresolved. CDR1 SGHTA and CDR2 FQGNSA come from the germline V gene. This CDR3 spans 14 amino acids. Trimming took off 6 bases at V and 1 base at J, with 12 bases between the two ends. CDR3 amino acids: CASSPVRANTEAFF. The CDR3 DNA reads TGTGCCAGCAGTCCCGTACGGGCGAACACTGAAGCTTTCTTT.

The rearrangement joins TRBV15 to TRBJ2-7; TRBD2 aligns across 9 bases. CDR3 length: 16 residues. V lost 1 base, J lost 1 base, and 5 bases stayed unmatched. The germline V gene has CDR1 LNHNV and CDR2 YYDKDF (reference sequence). CDR3 in amino acids: CATSRVGGRGSYEQYF. Written as DNA, the CDR3 is TGTGCCACCAGCAGAGTGGGCGGGAGGGGTTCCTACGAGCAGTACTTC.

V is TRBV5-1 and J is TRBJ2-7; 9 positions match TRBD2. Per the germline V gene, CDR1 is SGHRS and CDR2 is YFSETQ. Losses at the gene ends were 4 bases for V and 2 bases for J; bases not matched to a gene: 10. This CDR3 is built from 16 residues. The CDR3 sequence is CASSPDVAGVTYEQYF. Here the CDR3 DNA reads TGCGCCAGCAGCCCGGACGTAGCGGGGGTTACCTACGAGCAGTACTTC.

The sample holds a few counts of this clonotype. The V and J genes are TRBV12-3 or TRBV12-4 and TRBJ2-2; D is uncertain. The CDR3 is 14 amino acids. V dropped 7 bases and J dropped 0 bases, with 9 bases sitting between them. CDR3 in DNA: TGTGCCAGCAACCCCTTAACGAACACCGGGGAGCTGTTTTTT. Its protein product is CASNPLTNTGELFF.

The chain couples TRBV7-3 to TRBJ2-1, with 8 bases aligning to TRBD2. The CDR3 is 15 residues long. Germline-derived CDR1 and CDR2 are SGHTA and FQGTGA. With V trimmed by 3 bases and J by 10 bases, 11 bases remained unmatched. The CDR3: CASSFPGLGGEEQFF. DNA of the CDR3: TGTGCCAGCAGCTTCCCGGGACTAGGTGGCGAGGAGCAGTTCTTC.

The chain couples TRBV11-2 to TRBJ2-7; D gene unclear. Germline CDR1 reads SGHAT; CDR2 reads FQNNGV. The CDR3 contains 11 residues. V gave up 3 bases and J gave up 6 bases, with 6 bases separating them. The chain's CDR3 is CASSFAGEQYF. The CDR3 region has the DNA TGTGCCAGCAGCTTTGCCGGCGAGCAGTACTTC.

This clonotype was recorded a few times. The chain recombines TRBV10-1 with TRBJ2-5; 12 bases agree with TRBD1. The CDR3 totals 15 residues. J was trimmed by 1 base and V by 5 bases; bases with no gene match: 2. CDR1 is WNHNN, CDR2 SYGVQD, per germline (reference sequence). This CDR3 reads CASSPGQGAQETQYF. DNA for the CDR3: TGCGCCAGCAGTCCGGGACAGGGGGCCCAAGAGACCCAGTACTTC.

V usage is TRBV10-3 and J usage is TRBJ2-1, with D tentatively TRBD1 (6 bases). The length of the CDR3 is 13 residues. The V gene's germline CDR1 is ENHRY and CDR2 SYGVKD. V lost 4 bases to trimming and J lost 6 bases, with 10 bases between them. CDR3 protein: CAISGNRVNEQFF. Here the CDR3 DNA reads TGTGCCATCAGTGGGAACAGGGTCAATGAGCAGTTCTTC.

The V gene is TRBV28, the J gene TRBJ1-4; 7 bases line up with TRBD1. The length of the CDR3 is 13 residues. CDR1 MDHEN and CDR2 SYDVKM come from the germline V gene. Germline trimming cut 4 bases from V and 11 bases from J; bases unmatched to any gene: 7. The CDR3 here is CASSSGYRGKLFF. In DNA form, the CDR3 reads TGTGCCAGCAGTTCAGGGTACAGGGGTAAACTGTTTTTT.

This chain joins TRBV12-3 or TRBV12-4 and TRBJ1-1; 9 nucleotides line up with TRBD1. The CDR3 runs to 13 residues. V was pared by 5 bases and J by 4 bases, with 2 bases of the junction left unmatched. CDR3 amino acids: CASSQTGGTEAFF. DNA for the CDR3: TGTGCCAGCAGTCAGACAGGGGGCACTGAAGCTTTCTTT.

This clonotype occurred a few times. V and J are TRBV4-2 and TRBJ2-5; no clear D. V was pared by 1 base and J by 4 bases, with 13 bases between. The CDR3 consists of 15 residues. The V gene's germline CDR1 is LGHNA and CDR2 YNFKEQ. The CDR3 nucleotides read TGTGCCAGCAGCCAAGCCCCGTGGGAAATAGAGACCCAGTACTTC. This sequence encodes CASSQAPWEIETQYF.

This clonotype was detected only a few times. One end of the junction fails to match germline, which may point to a read error. The rearrangement uses TRBV7-9 and TRBJ2-1, with D perhaps matching TRBD1 (6 bases). The germline CDR1 and CDR2 sequences are SEHNR and FQNEAQ (reference sequence). The CDR3 has 9 residues. The CDR3 nucleotides are TGTGCCAGCAGCCCAGGGGCAGCCTTC. Translation: CASSPGAAF.

As to this clonotype: Relative to the germline gene, one junction end is altered; a read error may explain this. This chain connects TRBV20-1 to TRBJ2-1; 11 bases are a match to TRBD2. Germline values: CDR1 DFQATT, CDR2 SNEGSKA (reference sequence). This CDR3 spans 13 amino acids. The CDR3 DNA follows: TGCAGTGCTAGAGGGGATAGCGGGGGGGCCGGGGGCTTC. Translating it yields CSARGDSGGAGGF.

This clonotype was counted a few times. This chain uses TRBV7-9 with TRBJ1-2, with TRBD1 matching over 7 bases. The CDR3 sequence is 15 residues long. Trimming cost V 5 bases and J 4 bases; bases outside gene matches: 10. Germline V lookup: CDR1 SEHNR, CDR2 FQNEAQ (reference sequence). CDR3 in DNA: TGTGCCAGCAGCCAACAGGGGCCGGTTAGCTATGGCTACACCTTC. It specifies CASSQQGPVSYGYTF.

This clonotype was observed a few times. The genes are TRBV2 and TRBJ1-2; possibly TRBD1 for D (5 bases). V shed 7 bases and J shed 8 bases, with 11 bases lying between them. The CDR3 loop spans 11 amino acids. Germline-derived CDR1 and CDR2 are SNHLY and FYNNEI. The DNA of the CDR3 is TGTGCCAGCACCCAGGGAGGGGGCTACACCTTC. It specifies CASTQGGGYTF.

This chain links TRBV5-1 with TRBJ2-7; 7 nucleotides align to TRBD1. The CDR3 runs to 11 residues. Germline V gene sequence: CDR1 SGHRS, CDR2 YFSETQ. V shed 5 bases, J shed 13 bases, and the junction held 9 bases outside the gene matches. The CDR3 nucleotides read TGCGCCAGCAGTTTTGACAGGGCGATTTACTTC. Its protein product is CASSFDRAIYF.

A few counts support this clonotype. The rearrangement joins TRBV20-1 to TRBJ2-3; D is undetermined. CDR1 and CDR2 (germline): DFQATT, SNEGSKA (reference sequence). The CDR3 has 14 amino acids. Between the trimmed V and J ends, which lost 4 bases and 2 bases, there was a span of 13 bases. As DNA, the CDR3 is TGCAGTGCTACTCCGGAAGGAGCCACAGATACGCAGTATTTT. The encoded protein is CSATPEGATDTQYF.

The CDR3 bases are TGTGCCAGCAGCTCGGGGACTTCCGAGCGTACGCAGTATTTT. Its protein is CASSSGTSERTQYF. V gene TRBV6-1 combines with J gene TRBJ2-3, with a possible D match to TRBD2 (6 bases). The germline V gene has CDR1 MNHNS and CDR2 SASEGT. The CDR3 runs 14 residues. Trimming pared 6 bases from V and 8 bases from J, leaving 18 bases between.

At least ten counts were recorded for this clonotype. The V and J genes are TRBV12-3 or TRBV12-4 and TRBJ2-1; 15 nucleotides match TRBD2. The CDR3 loop spans 18 amino acids. V gave up 5 bases and J gave up 9 bases; unmatched junction bases: 14. The CDR3 reads CASSPPWTSGRATGEQFF. For the CDR3, the DNA is TGTGCCAGCAGTCCCCCATGGACTAGCGGGAGGGCCACGGGTGAGCAGTTCTTC.

The chain uses TRBV15 and TRBJ2-2, with D possibly being TRBD1 (5 bases). Trimming pared 6 bases from V and 4 bases from J, leaving 12 bases between. CDR3 length equals 14 residues. CDR1 and CDR2 from the germline V gene are LNHNV and YYDKDF (reference sequence). CDR3 nucleotides: TGTGCCACCAGTCCCAGGGTAGGCACCGGGGAGCTGTTTTTT. This sequence encodes CATSPRVGTGELFF.

This clonotype has a count of ten or more. This sequence joins TRBV20-1 and TRBJ1-2; 8 positions match TRBD1. Looked up from germline, CDR1 is DFQATT and CDR2 is SNEGSKA (reference sequence). This CDR3 spans 15 amino acids. J gave up 4 bases and V 4 bases, and 11 bases lay outside the gene matches. CDR3 nucleotide sequence: TGCAGTGCTACACCAGGACAGGGTGCATCCTATGGCTACACCTTC. The encoded protein is CSATPGQGASYGYTF.

The rearrangement joins TRBV7-2 to TRBJ2-1; tentative D call: TRBD1 (6 bases). Germline values: CDR1 SGHTA, CDR2 FQGNSA. Trimming took 4 bases from V and 10 from J, leaving 14 bases between them. This CDR3 spans 13 amino acids. The CDR3, as DNA: TGTGCCAGCAGCTACCGGGCCCAGGGGGAGCAGTTCTTC. As protein: CASSYRAQGEQFF. The entire variable domain, with the rest obtained from reference TRBV7-2 and TRBJ2-1, is as follows: GAGVSQSPSNKVTEKGKDVELRCDPISGHTALYWYRQSLGQGLEFLIYFQGNSAPDKSGLPSDRFSAERTGGSVSTLTIQRTQQEDSAVYLCASSYRAQGEQFFGPGTRLTVL.

The chain links TRBV3-1 to TRBJ2-3, with D perhaps TRBD1 or TRBD2 (5 bases each). Germline CDR1 LGHDT, CDR2 YNNKEL (reference sequence). V was trimmed by 1 base and J by 5 bases, leaving 16 bases between them. CDR3 length: 16 amino acids. CDR3 in DNA: TGTGCCAGCAGCCAAGTTCCAGCCCCAGGGAGAGATACGCAGTATTTT. This codes for CASSQVPAPGRDTQYF.